This TCR beta chain emerged from a study of T-cell memory formation after mild COVID-19. The germline gives CDR1 SEHNR, CDR2 FQNEAQ (reference sequence). The CDR3 contains 13 residues. The V segment lost 6 bases and the J segment 9 bases; nucleotides outside the gene matches: 8. Comment on this clonotype: Its antigen is unidentified.

TCRdb ran MiXCR on the 5' RACE reads and lists one entry per CDR3 protein. The top ten hold about 2% of the sample, which has some 150,000 distinct CDR3 sequences, over 15% seen once. Study results and limitations: CD4+ bias marked clones expanding day 15 to 37, unlike balanced contracting clones.

Sequences were obtained from PBMCs or a T cell subset sorted from them (not recorded which). This sequence joins TRBV7-9 and TRBJ2-1; 7 nucleotides agree with TRBD2. The sequence derives from an adult woman who had mild COVID-19 (a few samples of this study predate the infection). Cell type and time point are not known. The CDR3 sequence is CASRGGRETEQFF. The DNA for the CDR3 is TGTGCCAGCAGAGGTGGGAGGGAAACTGAGCAGTTCTTC.